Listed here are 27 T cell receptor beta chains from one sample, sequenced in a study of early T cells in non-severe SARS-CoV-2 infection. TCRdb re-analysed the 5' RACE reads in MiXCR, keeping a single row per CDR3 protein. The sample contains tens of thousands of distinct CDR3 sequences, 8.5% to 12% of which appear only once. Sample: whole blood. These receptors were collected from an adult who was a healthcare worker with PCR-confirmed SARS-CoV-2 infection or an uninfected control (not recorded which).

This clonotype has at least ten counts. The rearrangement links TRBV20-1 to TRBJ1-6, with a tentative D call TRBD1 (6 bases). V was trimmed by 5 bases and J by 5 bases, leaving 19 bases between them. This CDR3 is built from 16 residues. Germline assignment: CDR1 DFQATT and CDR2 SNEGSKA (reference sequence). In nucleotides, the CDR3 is TGCAGTGCTCCAAAAATAGGGGGGCGCGATAATTCACCCCTCCACTTT. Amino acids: CSAPKIGGRDNSPLHF.

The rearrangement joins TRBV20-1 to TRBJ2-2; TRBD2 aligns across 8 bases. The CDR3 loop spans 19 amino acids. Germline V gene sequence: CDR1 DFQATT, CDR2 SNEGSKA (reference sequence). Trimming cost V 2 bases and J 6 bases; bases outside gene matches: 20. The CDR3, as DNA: TGCAGTGCTAGATCCCGCCACCGGGTAGCGGGAATGGCCCCCGGGGAGCTGTTTTTT. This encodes CSARSRHRVAGMAPGELFF.

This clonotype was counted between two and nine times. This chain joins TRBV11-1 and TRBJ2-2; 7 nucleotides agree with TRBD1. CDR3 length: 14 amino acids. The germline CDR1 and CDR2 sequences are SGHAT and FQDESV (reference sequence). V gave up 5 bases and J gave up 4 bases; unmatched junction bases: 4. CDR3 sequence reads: CASSMTGSTGELFF. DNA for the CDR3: TGTGCCAGCAGCATGACAGGGAGCACCGGGGAGCTGTTTTTT.

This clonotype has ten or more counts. CDR3 DNA sequence: TGCGCCAGCAGCTCAGACATCATGAACACTGAAGCTTTCTTT. Its protein product is CASSSDIMNTEAFF. This chain links TRBV5-1 with TRBJ1-1, with unresolved D. Germline-derived CDR1 and CDR2 are SGHRS and YFSETQ. The CDR3 totals 14 residues. V shed 3 bases and J shed 0 bases, with 9 bases lying between them.

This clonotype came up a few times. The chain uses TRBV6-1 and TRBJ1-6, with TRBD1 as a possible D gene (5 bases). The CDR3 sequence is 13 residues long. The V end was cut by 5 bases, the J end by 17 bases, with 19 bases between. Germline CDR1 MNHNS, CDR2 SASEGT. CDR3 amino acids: CASSSPQGPKVHF. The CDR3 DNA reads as TGTGCCAGCAGTTCACCCCAGGGTCCCAAGGTCCACTTT.

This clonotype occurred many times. CDR3 protein: CASSPTSSGGLPPREQFF. Written as DNA, the CDR3 is TGTGCCAGCAGCCCTACGTCCTCCGGGGGACTCCCTCCCCGTGAGCAGTTCTTC. The chain recombines TRBV7-2 with TRBJ2-1; TRBD2 is a possible D gene (6 bases). Germline V lookup: CDR1 SGHTA, CDR2 FQGNSA. This CDR3 has 18 residues. Trimming cost V 5 bases and J 9 bases, with 29 bases left between them.

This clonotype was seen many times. CDR3 sequence (DNA): TGTGCCAGCAGCCCAGACAGGCCAGATACGCAGTATTTT. It yields the protein CASSPDRPDTQYF. The V and J genes are TRBV7-2 and TRBJ2-3; a possible D gene is TRBD1 (6 bases). Germline V gene sequence: CDR1 SGHTA, CDR2 FQGNSA. The CDR3 contains 13 residues. Trimming stripped 5 bases from V and 4 bases from J, with 10 bases between. Supplemented by reference TRBV7-2 and TRBJ2-3, the full variable domain reads GAGVSQSPSNKVTEKGKDVELRCDPISGHTALYWYRQSLGQGLEFLIYFQGNSAPDKSGLPSDRFSAERTGGSVSTLTIQRTQQEDSAVYLCASSPDRPDTQYFGPGTRLTVL.

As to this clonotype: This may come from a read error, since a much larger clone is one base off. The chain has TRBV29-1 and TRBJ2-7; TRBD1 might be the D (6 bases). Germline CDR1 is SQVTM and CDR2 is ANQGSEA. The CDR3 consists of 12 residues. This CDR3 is CSVAGHPYVQYF. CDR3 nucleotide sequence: TGCAGCGTTGCGGGACACCCCTACGTGCAGTACTTC.

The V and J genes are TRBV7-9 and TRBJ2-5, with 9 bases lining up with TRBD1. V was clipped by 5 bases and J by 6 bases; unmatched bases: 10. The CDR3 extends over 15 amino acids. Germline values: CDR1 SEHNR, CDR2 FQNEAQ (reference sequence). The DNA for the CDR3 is TGTGCCAGCAGCCCCCCCGACAGGGGGAATAAGACCCAGTACTTC. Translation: CASSPPDRGNKTQYF.

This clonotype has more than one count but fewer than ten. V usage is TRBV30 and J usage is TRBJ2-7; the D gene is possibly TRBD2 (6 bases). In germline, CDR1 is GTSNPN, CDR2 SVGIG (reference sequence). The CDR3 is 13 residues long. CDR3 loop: CALEGGTRYEQYF. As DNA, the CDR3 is TGTGCTTTGGAGGGCGGGACCCGCTACGAGCAGTACTTC.

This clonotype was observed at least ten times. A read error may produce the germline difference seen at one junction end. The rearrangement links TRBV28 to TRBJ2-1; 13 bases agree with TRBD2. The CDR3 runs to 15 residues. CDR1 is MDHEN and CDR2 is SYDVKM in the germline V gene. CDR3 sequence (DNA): TGTGCCAGCAGTCTCACTAGCGGGGGGGCCCGGCCATTGATCTTC. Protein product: CASSLTSGGARPLIF. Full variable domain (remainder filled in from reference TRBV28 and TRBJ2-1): DVKVTQSSRYLVKRTGEKVFLECVQDMDHENMFWYRQDPGLGLRLIYFSYDVKMKEKGDIPEGYSVSREKKERFSLILESASTNQTSMYLCASSLTSGGARPLIFGPGTRLTVL.

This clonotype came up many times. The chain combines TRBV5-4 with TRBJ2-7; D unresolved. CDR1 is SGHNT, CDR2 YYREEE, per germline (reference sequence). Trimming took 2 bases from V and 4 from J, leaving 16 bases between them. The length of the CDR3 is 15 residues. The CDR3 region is CASSFVGPSPYEQYF. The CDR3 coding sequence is TGTGCCAGCAGCTTTGTGGGCCCCTCTCCGTACGAGCAGTACTTC.

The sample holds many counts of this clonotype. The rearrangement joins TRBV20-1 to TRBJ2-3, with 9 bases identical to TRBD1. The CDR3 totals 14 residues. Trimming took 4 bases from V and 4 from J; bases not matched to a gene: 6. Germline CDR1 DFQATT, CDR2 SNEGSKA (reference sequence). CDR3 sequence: CSAIKDRGADTQYF. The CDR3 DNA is TGCAGTGCTATAAAGGACAGGGGAGCAGATACGCAGTATTTT.

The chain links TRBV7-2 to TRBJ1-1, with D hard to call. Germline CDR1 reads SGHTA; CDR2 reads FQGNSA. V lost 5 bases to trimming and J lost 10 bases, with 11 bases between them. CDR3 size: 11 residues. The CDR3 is CASSPTTGAFF. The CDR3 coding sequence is TGTGCCAGCAGCCCAACCACGGGAGCTTTCTTT. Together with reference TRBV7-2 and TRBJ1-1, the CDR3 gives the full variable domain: GAGVSQSPSNKVTEKGKDVELRCDPISGHTALYWYRQSLGQGLEFLIYFQGNSAPDKSGLPSDRFSAERTGGSVSTLTIQRTQQEDSAVYLCASSPTTGAFFGQGTRLTVV.

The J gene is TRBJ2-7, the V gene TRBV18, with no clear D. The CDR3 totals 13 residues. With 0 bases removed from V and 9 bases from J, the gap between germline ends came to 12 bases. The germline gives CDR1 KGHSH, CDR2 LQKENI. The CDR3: CASSPPSLRVQYF. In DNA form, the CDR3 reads TGTGCCAGCTCACCACCAAGTCTACGAGTGCAGTACTTC.

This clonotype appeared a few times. The CDR3 reads CASSVATAARVSEQFF. For the CDR3, the DNA is TGTGCCAGCAGCGTAGCAACGGCTGCTCGGGTCAGTGAGCAGTTCTTC. The chain couples TRBV5-5 to TRBJ2-1, with unresolved D. Trimming took 4 bases from V and 9 from J, leaving 23 bases between them. This CDR3 has 16 amino acids. Per the germline V gene, CDR1 is SGHKS and CDR2 is YYEKEE (reference sequence).

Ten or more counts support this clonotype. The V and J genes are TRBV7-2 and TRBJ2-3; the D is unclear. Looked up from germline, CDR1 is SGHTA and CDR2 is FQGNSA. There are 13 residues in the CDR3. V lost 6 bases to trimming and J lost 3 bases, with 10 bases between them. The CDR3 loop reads CASSSLRTDTQYF. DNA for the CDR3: TGTGCCAGCAGTTCCCTGAGGACAGATACGCAGTATTTT.

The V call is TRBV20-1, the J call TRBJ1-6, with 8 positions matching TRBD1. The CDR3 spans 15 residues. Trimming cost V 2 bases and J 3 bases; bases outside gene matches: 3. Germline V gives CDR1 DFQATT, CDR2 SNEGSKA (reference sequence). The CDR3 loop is CSARQGAIYNSPLHF. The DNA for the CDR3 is TGCAGTGCTAGACAGGGGGCTATCTATAATTCACCCCTCCACTTT.

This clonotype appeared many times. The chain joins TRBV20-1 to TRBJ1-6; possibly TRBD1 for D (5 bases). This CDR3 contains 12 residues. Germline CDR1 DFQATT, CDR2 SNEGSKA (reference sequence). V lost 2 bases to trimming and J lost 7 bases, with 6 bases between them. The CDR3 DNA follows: TGCAGTGCTAGACAGGGCAATTCACCCCTCCACTTT. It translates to CSARQGNSPLHF.

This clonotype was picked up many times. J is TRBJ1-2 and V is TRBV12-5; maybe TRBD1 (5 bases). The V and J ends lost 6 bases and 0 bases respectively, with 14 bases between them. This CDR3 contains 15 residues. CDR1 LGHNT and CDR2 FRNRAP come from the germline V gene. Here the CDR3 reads CASGGGTVANYGYTF. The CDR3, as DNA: TGTGCTAGTGGCGGTGGGACGGTCGCTAACTATGGCTACACCTTC.

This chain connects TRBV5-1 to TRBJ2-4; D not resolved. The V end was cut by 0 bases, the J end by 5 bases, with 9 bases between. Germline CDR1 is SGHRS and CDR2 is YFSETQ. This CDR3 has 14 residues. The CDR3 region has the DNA TGCGCCAGCAGCTTGGCCGCGAGAGAAAACATTCAGTACTTC. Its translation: CASSLAARENIQYF.

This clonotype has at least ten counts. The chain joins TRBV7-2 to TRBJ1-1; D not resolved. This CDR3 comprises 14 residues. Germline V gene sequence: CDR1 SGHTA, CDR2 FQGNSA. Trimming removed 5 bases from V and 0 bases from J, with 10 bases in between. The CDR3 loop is CASSTTIMNTEAFF. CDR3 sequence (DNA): TGTGCCAGCAGCACTACTATCATGAACACTGAAGCTTTCTTT.

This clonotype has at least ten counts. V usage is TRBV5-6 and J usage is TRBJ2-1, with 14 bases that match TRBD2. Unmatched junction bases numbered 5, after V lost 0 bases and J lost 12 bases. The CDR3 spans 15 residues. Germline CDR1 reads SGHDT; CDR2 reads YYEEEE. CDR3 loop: CASSLGLAGGPLQFF. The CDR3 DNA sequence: TGTGCCAGCAGCTTGGGACTAGCGGGAGGGCCGTTGCAGTTCTTC. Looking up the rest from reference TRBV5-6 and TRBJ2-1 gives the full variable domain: DAGVTQSPTHLIKTRGQQVTLRCSPKSGHDTVSWYQQALGQGPQFIFQYYEEEERQRGNFPDRFSGHQFPNYSSELNVNALLLGDSALYLCASSLGLAGGPLQFFGPGTRLTVL.

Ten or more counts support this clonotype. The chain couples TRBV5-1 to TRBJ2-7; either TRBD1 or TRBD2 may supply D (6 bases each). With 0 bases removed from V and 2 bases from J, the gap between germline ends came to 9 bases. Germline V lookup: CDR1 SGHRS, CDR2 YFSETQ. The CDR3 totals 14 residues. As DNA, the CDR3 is TGCGCCAGCAGCTTGGAGGGGGGCACCTACGAGCAGTACTTC. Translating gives CASSLEGGTYEQYF.

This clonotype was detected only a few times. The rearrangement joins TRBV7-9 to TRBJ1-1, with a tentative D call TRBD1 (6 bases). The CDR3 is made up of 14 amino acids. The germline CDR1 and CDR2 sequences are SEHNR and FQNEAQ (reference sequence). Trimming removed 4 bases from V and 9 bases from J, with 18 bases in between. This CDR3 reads CASSSADRQGQAFF. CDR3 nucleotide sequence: TGTGCCAGCAGCTCGGCTGACAGGCAGGGCCAAGCTTTCTTT.

The chain's CDR3 is CASKWGRASYEQYF. CDR3 DNA sequence: TGTGCCAGCAAATGGGGACGGGCTTCCTACGAGCAGTACTTC. The rearrangement joins TRBV6-2 or TRBV6-3 to TRBJ2-7, with D tentatively TRBD1 or TRBD2 (5 bases each). Germline V gene lookup returns CDR1 MNHEY and CDR2 SVGEGT. V gave up 7 bases and J gave up 1 base, with 14 bases separating them. The CDR3 contains 14 residues.

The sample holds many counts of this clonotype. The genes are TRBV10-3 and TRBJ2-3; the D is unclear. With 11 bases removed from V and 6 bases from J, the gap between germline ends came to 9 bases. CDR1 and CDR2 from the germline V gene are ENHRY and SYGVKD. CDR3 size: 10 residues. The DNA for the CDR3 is TGTGCCGTATTGAACGATACGCAGTATTTT. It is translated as CAVLNDTQYF.